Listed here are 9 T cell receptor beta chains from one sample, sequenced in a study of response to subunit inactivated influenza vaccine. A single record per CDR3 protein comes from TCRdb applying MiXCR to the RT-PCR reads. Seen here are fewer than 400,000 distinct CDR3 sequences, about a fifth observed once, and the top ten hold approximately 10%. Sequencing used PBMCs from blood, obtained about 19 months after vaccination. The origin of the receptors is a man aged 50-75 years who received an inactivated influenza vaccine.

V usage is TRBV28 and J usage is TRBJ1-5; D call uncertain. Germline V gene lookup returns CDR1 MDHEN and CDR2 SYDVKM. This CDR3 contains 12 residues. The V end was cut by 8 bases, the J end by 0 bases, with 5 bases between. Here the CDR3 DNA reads TGTGCCAGCCGCCGTAGCAATCAGCCCCAGCATTTT. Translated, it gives CASRRSNQPQHF.

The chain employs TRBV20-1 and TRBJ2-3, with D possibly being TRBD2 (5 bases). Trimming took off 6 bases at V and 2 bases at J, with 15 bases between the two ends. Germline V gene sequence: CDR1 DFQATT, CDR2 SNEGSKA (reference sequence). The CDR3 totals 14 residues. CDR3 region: CSAPRSGNTDTQYF. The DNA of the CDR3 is TGCAGTGCCCCCCGCTCGGGGAACACAGATACGCAGTATTTT.

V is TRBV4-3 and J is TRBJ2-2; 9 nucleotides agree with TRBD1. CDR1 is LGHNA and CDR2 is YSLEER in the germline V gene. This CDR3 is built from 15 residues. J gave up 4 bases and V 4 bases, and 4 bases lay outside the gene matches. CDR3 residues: CASSPGTGSTGELFF. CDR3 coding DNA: TGCGCCAGCAGCCCGGGGACAGGGTCCACCGGGGAGCTGTTTTTT.

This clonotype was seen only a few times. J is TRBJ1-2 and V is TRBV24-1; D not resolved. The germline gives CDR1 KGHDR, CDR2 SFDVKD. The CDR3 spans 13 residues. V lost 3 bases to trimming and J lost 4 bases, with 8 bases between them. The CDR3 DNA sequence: TGTGCCACCAGTGATGGACGCCTCTATGGCTACACCTTC. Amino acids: CATSDGRLYGYTF.

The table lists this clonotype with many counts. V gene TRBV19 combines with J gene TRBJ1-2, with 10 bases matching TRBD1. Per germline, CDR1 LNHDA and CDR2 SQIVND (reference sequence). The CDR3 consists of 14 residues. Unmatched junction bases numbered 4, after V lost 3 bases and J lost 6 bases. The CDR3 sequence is CASSMSGTGDGYTF. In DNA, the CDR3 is TGTGCCAGTAGTATGTCCGGGACAGGGGATGGCTACACCTTC.

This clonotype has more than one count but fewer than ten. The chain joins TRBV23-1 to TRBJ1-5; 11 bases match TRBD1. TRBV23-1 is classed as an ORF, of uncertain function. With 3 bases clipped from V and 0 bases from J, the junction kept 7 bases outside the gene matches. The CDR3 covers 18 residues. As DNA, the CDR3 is TGCGCCAGCAGTCATCCCGGGACAGGGGGGAATAGCAATCAGCCCCAGCATTTT. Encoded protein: CASSHPGTGGNSNQPQHF.

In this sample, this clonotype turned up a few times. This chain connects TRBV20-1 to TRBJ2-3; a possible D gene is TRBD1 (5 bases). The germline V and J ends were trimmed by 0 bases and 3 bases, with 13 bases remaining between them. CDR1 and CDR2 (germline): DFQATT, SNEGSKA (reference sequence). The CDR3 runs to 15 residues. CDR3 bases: TGCAGTGCTAGAGAGCAGGGCCCCGCGACAGATACGCAGTATTTT. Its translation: CSAREQGPATDTQYF.

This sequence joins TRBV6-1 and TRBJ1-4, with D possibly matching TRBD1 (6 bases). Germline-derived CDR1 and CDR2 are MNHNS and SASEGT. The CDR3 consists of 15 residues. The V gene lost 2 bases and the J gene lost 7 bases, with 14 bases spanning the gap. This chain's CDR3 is CASSESYRASEKLFF. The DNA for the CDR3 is TGTGCCAGCAGTGAATCCTACAGGGCAAGTGAAAAACTGTTTTTT.

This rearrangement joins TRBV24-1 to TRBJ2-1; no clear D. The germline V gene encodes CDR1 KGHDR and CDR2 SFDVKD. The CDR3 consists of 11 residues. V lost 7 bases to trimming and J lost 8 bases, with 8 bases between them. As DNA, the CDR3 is TGTGCCACCAGAGGTATCCATGAGCAGTTCTTC. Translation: CATRGIHEQFF.